The source of this T cell receptor beta chain is a study of a mutant IDH1 vaccine in newly diagnosed glioma (dated by TCRdb to the early 2020s). Broadly, across the study: Eight vaccinations were administered to patients in weeks 1, 3, 5, 7, 11, 15, 19 and 23, corresponding to visits V03 through V10. The roughly 33 treated patients were approximately 60% male and around 40% female, with a mean age of roughly 42 years. Peripheral blood was collected at six visits: V03 (baseline), V05, V07, V10, V12 and V13. Vaccination began 4-6 weeks after radiotherapy alone, or alongside temozolomide cycles in the chemotherapy-containing groups. For exploratory analyses, some 24 treated patients had longitudinal TCRB deep sequencing done wherever samples were available. Before enrollment, most patients had been given radiochemotherapy with temozolomide as standard therapy, while the rest had received either radiotherapy alone or temozolomide alone.

In the case of this clone: Its antigen is not yet known. Within one base of it there is no much larger clone, and no base qualities were kept.

V is pruned by 0 bases and J by 4 bases, leaving 0 bases of the junction without a gene match. The CDR3 holds 14 amino acids from the cysteine to the phenylalanine. Only the CDR3 DNA stays, 42 bases, in frame from base 1. The germline V gene supplies CDR1 MNHEY and CDR2 SVGAGI. The library came from the immunoSEQ multiplex PCR assay. Following the manufacturer's protocol, the hsTCRB Kit was used to amplify rearranged TCR beta chain sequences. An Illumina MiSeq was used to sequence the TCRB libraries. The source study handled its data this way. Demultiplexing, trimming and gene mapping were performed with the kit vendor's proprietary platform. TCRdb holds this immuneACCESS table with in-frame rearrangements only. Some clones are missing; in checked studies, unresolved V genes explain under half, and the rest has no known cause. Clonal size and the V and J genes are those of that table, whereas D and trimming came from the DNA. Across this sample there are 30,000 to 35,000 clones, with over 50% seen only once. The ten largest account for around 10% of the sample.

Results and caveats for the whole study, not just this receptor: The authors stated that sample limitations prevented analyses of patient blood samples from being reproduced. PBMC samples for TCRB deep sequencing were selected based on availability. Pseudoprogression appeared unrelated to alterations in the top peripheral T cell clonotypes detected by TCRB sequencing. Immune responses induced by the vaccine were seen in around 94% of patients across multiple MHC alleles.

The sample's time point label, in plain terms: week 5, during vaccination. A 20-mer mutant IDH1 peptide at 300 micrograms in Montanide made up each vaccine dose, which was injected subcutaneously together with topical imiquimod. Newly diagnosed WHO grade 3 or 4 IDH1-mutant astrocytomas showing loss of nuclear ATRX were present in the donors. The samples were drawn from NOA16, a multicentre, single-arm, open-label phase I trial in Germany that tested a mutant IDH1 peptide vaccine in humans for the first time. Genomic DNA for TCRB sequencing was isolated from EDTA blood with the DNeasy Blood and Tissue Kit.

This TCR derives from a woman aged 18-29 years with glioma. This chain joins TRBV6-5 to TRBJ2-5; 9 central nucleotides agree with TRBD2. The sample here was PBMCs, taken from a glioma patient whose treatment included an IDH1 peptide vaccine. The DNA sequence follows: TGTGCCAGCAGTTACTCACTAGCGGGAGAGACCCAGTACTTC. This sequence encodes CASSYSLAGETQYF.